Listed here is a single TCR beta chain. Its antigen remains unidentified. Naive-designated CD8 cells lacked CD45RO, were positively enriched for CCR7, and omitted terminally differentiated effector memory CD45RA+ cells. CDR3 length: 16 residues. With V trimmed by 3 bases and J by 3 bases, 11 bases remained unmatched. Germline loops: CDR1 SGDLS, CDR2 YYNGEE. The record originates from a study of shared clonotypes between healthy human individuals. Study overall: Each donor's CD4 naive and CD4 memory cells filled three plates apiece, CD8 naive two, and CD8 memory one.

Regarding the study as a whole: Around 5% of naive CD4 clonotypes were common to a few donors.

Sorted-subset replicate PCRs used about 200 ng DNA, roughly 28,000 T cell genomes. Generated by immunoSEQ multiplex PCR, the TCRdb table keeps only in-frame clones and is missing some. Here the sample spans around 2.1 million clones, 85% to 95% being singletons. The TCR comes from a man aged 18 to 35 in good health. Some clones in this sample may be carry-over from other donors' samples. The chain couples TRBV9 to TRBJ1-2; the match to TRBD1 covers 7 bases. The material sequenced was naive CD8+ T cells from PBMCs. The DNA of the CDR3 is TGTGCCAGCAGCGCGACAGGGTTGAGGGAGTACTATGGCTACACCTTC. Its protein is CASSATGLREYYGYTF.